A single T cell receptor (beta chain) is shown here with its context. Only in-frame clones appear in the TCRdb table, and some are missing; sequencing was by immunoSEQ multiplex PCR. This sample carries about 200,000 clones, 85% of them seen once, and the ten largest clones take approximately 18%. J was trimmed by 2 bases and V by 5 bases; bases with no gene match: 6. The CDR3 consists of 15 residues. CDR1 is SNHLY and CDR2 is FYNNEI in the germline V gene. This entry belongs to a study of blood T cell repertoires in COVID-19. Study context: The cDNA or gDNA used as material had been derived from T cells, B-cell-depleted T cells, or PBMCs.

Everyone who took part was roughly 18 to 89 years old, and they came from about two dozen US areas. J is TRBJ1-2 and V is TRBV2, with 9 bases matching TRBD1. Sample: PBMCs or T cells enriched from blood (not recorded which). The receptor was isolated from a man in his forties or fifties who had recovered from COVID-19. The CDR3 DNA is TGTGCCAGCAGTCTCGGGACAGGGATGAACTATGGCTACACCTTC. Encoded protein: CASSLGTGMNYGYTF.